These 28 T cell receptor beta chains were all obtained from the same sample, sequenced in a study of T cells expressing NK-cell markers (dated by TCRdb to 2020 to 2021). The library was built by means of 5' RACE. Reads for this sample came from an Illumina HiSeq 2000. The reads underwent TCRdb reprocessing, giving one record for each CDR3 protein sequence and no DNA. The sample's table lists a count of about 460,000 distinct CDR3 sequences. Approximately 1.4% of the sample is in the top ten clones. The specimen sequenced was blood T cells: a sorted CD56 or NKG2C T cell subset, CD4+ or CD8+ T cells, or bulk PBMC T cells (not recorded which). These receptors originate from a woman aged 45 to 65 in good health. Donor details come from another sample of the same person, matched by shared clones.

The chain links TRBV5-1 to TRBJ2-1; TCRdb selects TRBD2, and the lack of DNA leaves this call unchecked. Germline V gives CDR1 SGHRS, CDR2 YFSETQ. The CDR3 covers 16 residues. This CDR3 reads CASSTGTSGSSIEQFF.

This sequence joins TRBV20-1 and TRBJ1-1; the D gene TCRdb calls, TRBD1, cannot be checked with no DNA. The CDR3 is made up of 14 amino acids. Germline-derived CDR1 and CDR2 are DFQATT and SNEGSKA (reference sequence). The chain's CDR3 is CSASPQQGYTEAFF.

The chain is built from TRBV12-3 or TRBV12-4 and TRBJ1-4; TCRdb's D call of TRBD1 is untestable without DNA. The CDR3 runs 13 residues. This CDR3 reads CASMKLPGEKLFF.

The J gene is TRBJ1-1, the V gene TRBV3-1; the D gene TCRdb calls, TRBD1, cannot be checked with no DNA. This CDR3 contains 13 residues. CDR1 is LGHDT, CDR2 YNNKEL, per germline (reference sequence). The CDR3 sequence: CASSQVRGAEAFF.

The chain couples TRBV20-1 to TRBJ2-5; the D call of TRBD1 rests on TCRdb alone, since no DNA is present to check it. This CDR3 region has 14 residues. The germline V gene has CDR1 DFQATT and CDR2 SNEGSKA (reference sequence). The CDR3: CSARGQGTQQTQYF.

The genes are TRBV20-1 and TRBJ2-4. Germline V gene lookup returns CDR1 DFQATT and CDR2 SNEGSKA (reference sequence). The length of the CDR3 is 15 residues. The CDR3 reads CSARWTGLAQNIQYF.

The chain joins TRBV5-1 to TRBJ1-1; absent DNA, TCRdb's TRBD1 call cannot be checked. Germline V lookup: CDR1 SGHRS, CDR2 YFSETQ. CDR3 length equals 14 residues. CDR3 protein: CASSTGDRVTEAFF.

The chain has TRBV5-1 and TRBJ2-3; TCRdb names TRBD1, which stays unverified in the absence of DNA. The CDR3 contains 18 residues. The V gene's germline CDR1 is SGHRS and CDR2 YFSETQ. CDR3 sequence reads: CASSRGQGAISSTDTQYF.

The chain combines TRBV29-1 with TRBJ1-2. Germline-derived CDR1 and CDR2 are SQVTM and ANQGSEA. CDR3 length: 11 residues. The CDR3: CSVLEGIGYTF.

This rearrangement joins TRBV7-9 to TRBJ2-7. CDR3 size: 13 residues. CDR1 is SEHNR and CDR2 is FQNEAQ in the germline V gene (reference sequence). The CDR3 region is CASLAGGSYEQYF.

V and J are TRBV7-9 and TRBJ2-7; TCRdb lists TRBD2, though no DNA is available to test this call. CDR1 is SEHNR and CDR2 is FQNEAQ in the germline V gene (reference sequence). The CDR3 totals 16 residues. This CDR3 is CASSPNVLAVSYEQYF.

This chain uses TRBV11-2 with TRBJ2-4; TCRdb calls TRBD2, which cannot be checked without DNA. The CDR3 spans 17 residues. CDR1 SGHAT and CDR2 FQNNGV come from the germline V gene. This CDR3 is CASSLDPAGGAKNIQYF.

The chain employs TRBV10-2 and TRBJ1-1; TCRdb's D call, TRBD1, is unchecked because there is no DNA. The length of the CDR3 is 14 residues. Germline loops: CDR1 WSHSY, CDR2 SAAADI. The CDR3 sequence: CASRTGGGGFEAFF.

CDR3 sequence: CASSPSVLGTHEAFF. The genes are TRBV12-3 or TRBV12-4 and TRBJ1-1; as DNA is missing, the TRBD1 call by TCRdb cannot be tested. There are 15 residues in the CDR3.

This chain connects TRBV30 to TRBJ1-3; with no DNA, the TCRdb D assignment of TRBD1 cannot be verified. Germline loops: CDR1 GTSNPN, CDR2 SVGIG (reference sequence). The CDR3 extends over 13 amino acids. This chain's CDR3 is CAWGTSGENTIYF.

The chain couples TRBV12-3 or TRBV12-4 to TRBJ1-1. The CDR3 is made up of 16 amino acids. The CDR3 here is CASSLAPIDMNTEAFF.

The CDR3 sequence is CASSRHRQGALYEQYF. The chain couples TRBV14 to TRBJ2-7; the TCRdb call, TRBD1, lacks DNA for checking. The germline gives CDR1 SGHDN, CDR2 FVKESK. The CDR3 is made up of 16 amino acids.

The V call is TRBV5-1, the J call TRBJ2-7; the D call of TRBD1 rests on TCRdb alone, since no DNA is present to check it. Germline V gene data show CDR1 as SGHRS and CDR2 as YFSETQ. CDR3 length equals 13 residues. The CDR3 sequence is CASSPGVSYEQYF.

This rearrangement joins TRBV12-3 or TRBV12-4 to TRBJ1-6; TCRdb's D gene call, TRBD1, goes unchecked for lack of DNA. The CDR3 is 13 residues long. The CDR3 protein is CASSFKGNSPLHF.

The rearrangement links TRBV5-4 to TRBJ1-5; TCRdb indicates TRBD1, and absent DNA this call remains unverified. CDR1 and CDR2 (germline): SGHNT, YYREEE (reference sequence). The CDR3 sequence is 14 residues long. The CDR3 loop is CASSLDGGIRPQHF.

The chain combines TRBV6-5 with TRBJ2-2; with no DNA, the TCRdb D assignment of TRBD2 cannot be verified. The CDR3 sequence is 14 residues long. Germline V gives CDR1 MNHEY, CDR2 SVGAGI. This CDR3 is CASRPGRPSGELFF.

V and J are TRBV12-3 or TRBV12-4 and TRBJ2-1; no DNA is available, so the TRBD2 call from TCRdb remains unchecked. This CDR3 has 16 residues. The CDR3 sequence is CASSPSAVGVSGEQFF.

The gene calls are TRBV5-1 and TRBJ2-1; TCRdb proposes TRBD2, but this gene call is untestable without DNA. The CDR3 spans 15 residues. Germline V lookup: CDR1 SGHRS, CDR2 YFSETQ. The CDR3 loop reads CASSLGSGRVDEQFF.

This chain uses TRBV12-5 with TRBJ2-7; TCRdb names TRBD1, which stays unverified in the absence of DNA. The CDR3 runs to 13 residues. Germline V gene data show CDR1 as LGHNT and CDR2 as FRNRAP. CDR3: CASGSPPGYEQYF.

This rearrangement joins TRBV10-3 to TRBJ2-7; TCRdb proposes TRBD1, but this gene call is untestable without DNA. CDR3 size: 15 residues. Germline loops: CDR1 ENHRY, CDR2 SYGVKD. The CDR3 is CAISEPYEGDYEQYF.

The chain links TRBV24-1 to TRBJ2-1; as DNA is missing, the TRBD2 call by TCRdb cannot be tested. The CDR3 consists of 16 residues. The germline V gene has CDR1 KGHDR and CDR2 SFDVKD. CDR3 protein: CATSDLMASGSNEQFF.

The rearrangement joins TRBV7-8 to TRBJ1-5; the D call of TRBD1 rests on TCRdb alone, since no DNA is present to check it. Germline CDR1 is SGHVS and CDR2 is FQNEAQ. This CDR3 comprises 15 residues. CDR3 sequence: CASSLGGQGRQPQHF.

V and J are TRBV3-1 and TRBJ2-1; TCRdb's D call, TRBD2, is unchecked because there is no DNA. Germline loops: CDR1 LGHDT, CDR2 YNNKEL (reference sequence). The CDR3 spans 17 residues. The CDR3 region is CASSRSGLADHYNEQFF.